This entry concerns a single T cell receptor (beta chain). There is no known antigen for this receptor. Base qualities were left out, and no much larger clone turns up one base away. Library construction relied on the immunoSEQ multiplex PCR assay. RNA was extracted from all samples and reverse transcribed into cDNA as template for TCR sequencing. First-strand cDNA was synthesized with SuperScript III using a 2:1 mix of oligo-dT and random hexamers. A synthetic immune receptor repertoire was used to assess amplification bias, and residual bias was removed computationally. On the authors' methods: Raw reads were preprocessed for error removal, and CDR3 was defined according to IMGT conventions as running from the conserved cysteine to phenylalanine. Clonality was computed by normalizing Shannon entropy by log2 of the number of productive unique TCRs and subtracting the result from 1. Scalp TCRbeta sequences were cross-referenced with sorted blood CD4 and CD8 repertoires so that the CD4 or CD8 identity of scalp clones could be inferred. TCRdb re-hosts the immuneACCESS table, in-frame sequences only. Its copies lack some clones; in the studies checked, an unresolved V gene accounts for under half of them, and the cause for the rest is not known. V and J calls and clone size are those listed in that table; D and trimming were worked out from the DNA. In all, the sample holds around 97,000 clones, and 55% of those were seen once. 8.8% of the sample belongs to the ten largest clones.

This sample was included in a study of CD8+ T cells in alopecia areata (dated by TCRdb to 2016 to 2018). Turning to the overall study: The study used high-throughput TCRbeta sequencing to examine T cell clonal expansion in alopecia areata, in both the C3H/HeJ mouse model and human patients. Human TCRbeta sequencing covered scalp tissue and sorted CD4+ and CD8+ peripheral blood T cells from patchy and totalis/universalis alopecia areata patients and healthy controls. Scalp clonality was compared among normal scalp (n=4), patchy alopecia areata scalp (n=8), and alopecia totalis/universalis scalp (n=8). The RNA source kit depended on sample type: the PAXgene miRNA kit for fixed scalp, the miRNeasy kit for PBMCs, and the RNeasy kit for mouse skin. TCRbeta CDR3 regions were amplified by immunoSEQ multiplex PCR with 35 Vbeta forward and 13 Jbeta reverse primers.

Study-wide findings and limitations: Unlike mouse skin, which is dominated by gammadelta T cells, normal human skin has resident alphabeta T cells that are also sequenced, and this complicates analysis of the scalp TCR repertoire. TCR sequences shared between patients were less clear than in mice, possibly partly because of HLA diversity in the patient population. Compared with normal scalp, lesional scalp had higher clonality and more expanded CD8+ clones, particularly in alopecia totalis/universalis, a pattern that suggests antigenic drive.

After PBMCs were isolated by density centrifugation and stained for CD3, CD4 and CD8, a FACSAria was used to sort CD4+ and CD8+ T cells. Scalp biopsies and blood samples were provided by unaffected controls. Taken from the germline V gene, the CDR1 and CDR2 loops are SGHRS and YFSETQ. Reading from cysteine to phenylalanine, the CDR3 counts 17 amino acids. Kept here is only the CDR3 DNA, which spans 51 bases and is read in frame from base 1. V lost 0 bases and J lost 7 bases, and the count of bases not matched to a germline gene is 7. The TCR was taken from a human donor in good health. Recombination joined TRBV5-1 with TRBJ2-3; 14 central bases correspond to TRBD2. Material for sequencing was CD4+ T cells sorted from blood. The DNA sequence is as follows: TGCGCCAGCAGCTTGGACTCCGGGACTAGCGGGGGATATACGCAGTATTTT. This gives the protein CASSLDSGTSGGYTQYF.